The rows below give T cell receptor beta chains drawn from one sample of a study of tumor-infiltrating lymphocytes in primary liver carcinoma. TCRdb re-analysed the multiplex PCR reads in MiXCR, keeping a single row per CDR3 protein. The sample contains some 40,000 distinct CDR3 sequences, approximately 82% of which appear only once. Material for sequencing was tumor-adjacent normal liver tissue. The receptor set was obtained from a man aged 40-49 years with primary liver carcinoma and hepatitis B virus infection. Both conserved end residues are part of each CDR3.

>TRBJ2-1|TRBV10-3
CAIRAGGISYHEQFF
>TRBJ1-3|TRBV12-3/TRBV12-4
CASTVDGSSGNTIHF
>TRBJ2-7|TRBV4-2
CASSQVVTEDEEYF
>TRBJ2-7|TRBV4-2
CASSQAGEGFNEQYF
>TRBJ1-2|TRBV7-9
CASSFPRGQVDHCYTF
>TRBJ1-5|TRBV12-3/TRBV12-4
CASSGTVNQSRHF
>TRBJ1-1|TRBV12-3/TRBV12-4
CASSPSDATTEAFF
>TRBJ2-5|TRBV29-1
CSAWGYQETKYF
>TRBJ2-3|TRBV29-1
CSVGAGVYVTQYF
>TRBJ2-1|TRBV28
CANSLGTSGEQFF
>-|TRBV4-3
CANSQDWTGGQPQYF
>TRBJ2-7|TRBV29-1
CSVEQDNSYEQYF
>TRBJ2-6|TRBV4-1
CASIQVGANVLTF
>TRBJ1-5|TRBV28
CASSTTGATQPQHF
>TRBJ2-1|TRBV6-1
CASTLNWGGPGDEQFF
>TRBJ2-1|TRBV5-1
CASSAGLTGNNDQFF
>TRBJ2-7|TRBV6-2/TRBV6-3
CAGSTPTSGEYEQYF
>TRBJ2-5|TRBV11-2
CASSLVQGRLLETQYF
>TRBJ1-2|TRBV6-2/TRBV6-3
CASSRSGRRMGYTF
>TRBJ2-7|TRBV6-5
CASGSSGYEQYF
>TRBJ2-6|TRBV11-2
CTTQRPRSGTNVLTF
>TRBJ2-2|TRBV28
CASSFNRPNTGELFF
>TRBJ1-5|TRBV4-1
CASGQGDRGFIEPQHF
>TRBJ2-4|TRBV6-7
CASNYSGNRYVQYF